A selection of T cell receptor beta chains follows, all from one sample in a study of blood T cell repertoires in COVID-19. The assay was immunoSEQ multiplex PCR, and TCRdb's table has in-frame clones only and misses some. Of 300,000 to 400,000 clones listed, roughly 89% were seen once; the top ten hold around 10%. The specimen was peripheral blood. These receptors all come from a man aged 25 to 40 with COVID-19, enrolled during active disease. The CDR3 runs from the conserved cysteine through the conserved F or W. A D gene is named only where the DNA matches it firmly. Size values are once, few and many counts, or a class for expanded clones, and some rows have none.

j_call: TRBJ2-1
v_call: TRBV6-2/TRBV6-3
d_call: -
clone_size: -
cdr3_aa: CASSAYNEQFF
cdr3_nt: TGTGCCAGCAGTGCGTACAATGAGCAGTTCTTC

j_call: TRBJ2-3
v_call: TRBV9
d_call: TRBD2
clone_size: -
cdr3_aa: CASSGTSGLGTDTQYF
cdr3_nt: TGTGCCAGTTCCGGGACTAGCGGTTTGGGGACAGATACGCAGTATTTT

j_call: TRBJ2-1
v_call: TRBV7-9
d_call: -
clone_size: -
cdr3_aa: CASSLFPDNEQFF
cdr3_nt: TGTGCCAGCAGCTTATTTCCCGACAATGAGCAGTTCTTC

j_call: TRBJ1-6
v_call: TRBV14
d_call: -
clone_size: -
cdr3_aa: CASSPQGRTPLHF
cdr3_nt: TGTGCCAGCAGCCCCCAGGGTCGGACACCCCTCCACTTT

j_call: TRBJ2-3
v_call: TRBV2
d_call: -
clone_size: -
cdr3_aa: CASSDLFAATFPDTQYF
cdr3_nt: TGTGCCAGCAGTGATCTCTTTGCGGCGACGTTCCCAGATACGCAGTATTTT

j_call: TRBJ2-7
v_call: TRBV5-5
d_call: TRBD2
clone_size: -
cdr3_aa: CASSLGEGPNSYEQYF
cdr3_nt: TGTGCCAGCAGCTTGGGGGAGGGGCCCAACTCCTACGAGCAGTACTTC

j_call: TRBJ1-2
v_call: TRBV21-1
d_call: -
clone_size: -
cdr3_aa: CASSKAGGQGARDGYTF
cdr3_nt: TGTGCCAGCAGCAAAGCCGGCGGACAGGGGGCGAGGGATGGCTACACCTTC

j_call: TRBJ2-7
v_call: TRBV11-3
d_call: -
clone_size: -
cdr3_aa: CASSTEEDGEQYF
cdr3_nt: TGTGCCAGCAGCACGGAGGAGGATGGCGAGCAGTACTTC

j_call: TRBJ2-7
v_call: TRBV18
d_call: -
clone_size: -
cdr3_aa: CASSLNWGPYEQYF
cdr3_nt: TGTGCCAGCTCACTTAATTGGGGCCCCTACGAGCAGTACTTC

j_call: TRBJ2-5
v_call: TRBV18
d_call: TRBD1
clone_size: -
cdr3_aa: CASSRTGQETQYF
cdr3_nt: TGTGCCAGCTCACGGACAGGACAAGAGACCCAGTACTTC

j_call: TRBJ2-5
v_call: TRBV15
d_call: TRBD2
clone_size: -
cdr3_aa: CATQRGVGETQYF
cdr3_nt: TGTGCCACCCAGCGGGGGGTCGGAGAGACCCAGTACTTC

j_call: TRBJ1-1
v_call: TRBV6-1
d_call: TRBD1
clone_size: -
cdr3_aa: CASSDDRGGKRGEAFF
cdr3_nt: TGTGCCAGCAGTGATGACAGGGGCGGGAAAAGGGGTGAAGCTTTCTTT

j_call: TRBJ2-1
v_call: TRBV4-2
d_call: -
clone_size: -
cdr3_aa: CASSQAAGTGSYNEQFF
cdr3_nt: TGTGCCAGCAGCCAAGCGGCGGGGACCGGCTCCTACAATGAGCAGTTCTTC

j_call: TRBJ2-7
v_call: TRBV28
d_call: -
clone_size: -
cdr3_aa: CASSLEAGSPYEQYF
cdr3_nt: TGTGCCAGCAGTTTAGAAGCAGGTTCCCCCTACGAGCAGTACTTC

j_call: TRBJ1-5
v_call: TRBV25-1
d_call: -
clone_size: once
cdr3_aa: CASSDTGGTGLSNQPQHF
cdr3_nt: TGTGCCAGCAGTGACACGGGCGGGACCGGCCTAAGCAATCAGCCCCAGCATTTT

j_call: TRBJ2-7
v_call: TRBV28
d_call: TRBD2
clone_size: -
cdr3_aa: CASTMGLAGYYEQYF
cdr3_nt: TGTGCCAGCACCATGGGTCTAGCGGGATACTACGAGCAGTACTTC

j_call: TRBJ2-3
v_call: TRBV4-3
d_call: -
clone_size: -
cdr3_aa: CASSPDLTGTSTDTQYF
cdr3_nt: TGCGCCAGCAGCCCTGACTTGACAGGTACGAGCACAGATACGCAGTATTTT

j_call: TRBJ2-2
v_call: TRBV2
d_call: TRBD2
clone_size: -
cdr3_aa: CASSKLAGAFGELFF
cdr3_nt: TGTGCCAGCAGTAAACTAGCGGGAGCCTTCGGGGAGCTGTTTTTT

j_call: TRBJ2-7
v_call: TRBV9
d_call: -
clone_size: -
cdr3_aa: CASSVVPGVYEQYF
cdr3_nt: TGTGCCAGCAGCGTAGTGCCAGGGGTGTACGAGCAGTACTTC

j_call: TRBJ1-4
v_call: TRBV7-2
d_call: -
clone_size: -
cdr3_aa: CASSLVTAEKLFF
cdr3_nt: TGTGCCAGCAGCTTAGTGACAGCCGAAAAACTGTTTTTT

j_call: TRBJ1-1
v_call: TRBV24-1
d_call: TRBD1
clone_size: once
cdr3_aa: CATSPGTGVPGTEAFF
cdr3_nt: TGTGCCACCAGCCCCGGGACAGGGGTCCCGGGGACTGAAGCTTTCTTT

j_call: TRBJ2-7
v_call: TRBV5-1
d_call: TRBD1
clone_size: -
cdr3_aa: CASNEGQGYEQYF
cdr3_nt: TGCGCCAGCAACGAGGGACAGGGCTACGAGCAGTACTTC

j_call: TRBJ1-5
v_call: TRBV11-2
d_call: -
clone_size: -
cdr3_aa: CASSLTSGGNQPQHF
cdr3_nt: TGTGCCAGCAGCTTAACGTCAGGGGGCAATCAGCCCCAGCATTTT

j_call: TRBJ2-1
v_call: TRBV27
d_call: TRBD2
clone_size: -
cdr3_aa: CASTRLAGPNNEQFF
cdr3_nt: TGTGCCAGCACTCGACTAGCGGGCCCTAACAATGAGCAGTTCTTC

j_call: TRBJ2-3
v_call: TRBV4-2
d_call: TRBD2
clone_size: -
cdr3_aa: CASSHSPLGTSGRYSTDTQYF
cdr3_nt: TGTGCCAGCAGCCACTCCCCTTTGGGGACTAGCGGGAGGTATAGCACAGATACGCAGTATTTT